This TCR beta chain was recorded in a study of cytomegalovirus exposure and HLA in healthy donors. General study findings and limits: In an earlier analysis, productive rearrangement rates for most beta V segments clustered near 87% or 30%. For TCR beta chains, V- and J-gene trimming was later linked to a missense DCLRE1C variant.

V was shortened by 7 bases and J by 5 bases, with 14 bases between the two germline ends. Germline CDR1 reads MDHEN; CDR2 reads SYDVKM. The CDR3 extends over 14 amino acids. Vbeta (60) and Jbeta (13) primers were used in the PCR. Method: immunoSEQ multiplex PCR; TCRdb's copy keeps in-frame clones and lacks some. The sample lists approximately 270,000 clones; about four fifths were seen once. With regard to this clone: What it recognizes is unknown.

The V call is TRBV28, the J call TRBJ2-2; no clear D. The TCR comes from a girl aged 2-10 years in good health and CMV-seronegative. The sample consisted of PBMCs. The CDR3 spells CASKLPLMTGELFF. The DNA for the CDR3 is TGTGCCAGCAAACTTCCTCTCATGACCGGGGAGCTGTTTTTT.